This T cell receptor beta chain was documented in a study of T cells in Graves' hyperthyroidism and ophthalmopathy (dated by TCRdb to between 2018 and 2021). Context from the whole study: Peripheral blood samples were taken at initial diagnosis, before any treatment was given. In about 6 Graves' hyperthyroidism patients, the study also compared T-cell repertoires from thyroid tissue with T-cell repertoires from blood. A discovery cohort of about 96 patients, about 44 with Graves' ophthalmopathy and approximately 60 with stable Graves' hyperthyroidism, was used to find distinguishing TCR V-J signatures. Prospective prediction of ophthalmopathy was tested in an independent validation cohort consisting of roughly 20 hyperthyroidism patients and approximately 16 patients who later progressed to ophthalmopathy. The paper reports TCR Vbeta CDR3 sequencing of roughly 140 peripheral blood samples: 43 ophthalmopathy, under 80 hyperthyroidism and roughly 17 progressor patients. After blood sampling, hyperthyroidism patients were treated with methimazole at a starting dose of 30 mg daily, and ophthalmopathy patients were treated with high-dose intravenous methylprednisolone. For training and testing, the 80 to 100 patients in the discovery cohort were randomly divided in a 7:3 ratio. What the study reported, not specific to this receptor: A 13 V-J signature model separated ophthalmopathy from stable hyperthyroidism, with approximately 87% sensitivity and about 81% specificity in cross-validation and 80%/75% in testing. In validation, the model predicted progression to ophthalmopathy a median of approximately 6.3 months before onset, with roughly 70% sensitivity and around 76% specificity. No statistical method was used to set the sample size in advance, and investigators knew the group allocation. Most expanded thyroid clonotypes (frequency above 0.001) were also found in blood, which suggests that blood repertoires may mirror thyroid immune responses.

The TCR beta CDR3 regions were amplified from the RNA transcripts. For the first round of RT-PCR on the TCR CDR3, the HTBI primer set was used together with the Qiagen OneStep RT-PCR kit. Libraries were constructed in a second round of multiplex PCR, after which size selection and purification were carried out. Libraries were sequenced paired-end with 100 bp reads on an Illumina HiSeq2000. Turning to the authors' computational methods: SOAPnuke was used to process the raw data, with reads discarded if the reads contained adapters or uncalled bases, had a mean Phred below 15, or lacked an exact constant-primer or identifier match. High-quality paired reads were merged with COPE v1.2.5, and unique nucleotide sequences were defined as clonotypes. MiTCR v1.1 was used to align the clonotypes against IMGT TRBV, TRBD and TRBJ reference segments. The analysis was restricted to V-J combinations with a frequency above 0.0001, which together covered just over 98% of the repertoires. The TCS score was defined as the ratio of F50 (clonal expansion) to E x V (chaos), calculated using BLOSUM62-based TCRdist between CDR3 peptides within each V-J. Welch's t-statistics and random forest reduced around 550 V-J features to around 14, which were used in a naive Bayes classifier (R e1071). TCRdb passed the public sequencing reads through fastp at Q25 and MiXCR, retaining productive beta sequences. Rows with one shared CDR3 protein collapse into an entry with the most common genes and DNA. None of the V and J calls come from the authors' own analysis; TCRdb made them. Counted in this sample were about 640,000 distinct CDR3 sequences; roughly 20% of them appeared once. About 34% of the sample goes to the ten largest clones.

In the ophthalmopathy patients, disease was moderately to severely active, with a Clinical Activity Score of 3 or more, a NOSPECS grade of 4 or more, and a duration of less than 3 months. Patients with uncontrolled infections, other autoimmune diseases, pregnancy or lactation were excluded. Diagnoses were based on clinical symptoms, serum thyroxine and TRAb, thyroid ultrasound and orbital computed tomography. PBMCs were separated from 8 to 10 ml of fresh peripheral blood using Ficoll-Paque density gradient centrifugation. Total RNA was extracted with Trizol reagent, and quality was checked on an Agilent 2100 Bioanalyzer. Trimming at the junction amounts to 1 base on V and 5 bases on J, and the germline ends lie 5 bases apart. CDR1 and CDR2 are read off the germline V gene as MGHRA and YSYEKL. The CDR3 runs 13 amino acids, cysteine and phenylalanine included. Only CDR3 DNA is held: 39 bases, read in frame from base 1.

This clonotype has a count of ten or more. Its antigen specificity is not known. The sample holds no much larger clone one base away, and base qualities are not on file. The clonotype was recovered from a man between 25 and 39 years old with Graves' ophthalmopathy. The sequenced material came from blood. Recombination joined TRBV4-1 with TRBJ2-2, with the D gene call left open. For the CDR3, the sequence is CASSQVETGELFF. The DNA reads TGCGCCAGCAGCCAAGTCGAGACCGGGGAGCTGTTTTTT.